This TCR beta chain was recovered during a study of beta chain features in type 1 diabetes. About this clone itself: The antigen remains unidentified.

Whole-study findings and limits: TCRB repertoires of naive, central memory and Treg cells appeared more similar among patients than among healthy donors. In these data, an HLA type influence on TCRB rearrangement remained unresolved. All four CD4+ subsets from Type 1 diabetes patients carried moderately but significantly shorter TCRB CDR3s.

Germline V gives CDR1 SNHLY, CDR2 FYNNEI. Trimming cost V 8 bases and J 3 bases, with 10 bases left between them. This CDR3 is built from 12 residues. Every bit of the isolated RNA underwent reverse transcription, so sequencing read expressed TCRB transcripts. Assay used: immunoSEQ multiplex PCR; TCRdb lists only in-frame clones, some missing. The sample consists of some 350,000 clones, 8% to 10% of them appearing once. This clonotype was sampled from a man aged 25-45 years with type 1 diabetes. The rearrangement links TRBV2 to TRBJ2-5; D is perhaps TRBD2 (5 bases). Sequences were obtained from central memory CD4+ T cells from blood. CDR3 residues: CASYLAEETQYF. As DNA, the CDR3 is TGTGCCAGCTACCTAGCTGAAGAGACCCAGTACTTC.